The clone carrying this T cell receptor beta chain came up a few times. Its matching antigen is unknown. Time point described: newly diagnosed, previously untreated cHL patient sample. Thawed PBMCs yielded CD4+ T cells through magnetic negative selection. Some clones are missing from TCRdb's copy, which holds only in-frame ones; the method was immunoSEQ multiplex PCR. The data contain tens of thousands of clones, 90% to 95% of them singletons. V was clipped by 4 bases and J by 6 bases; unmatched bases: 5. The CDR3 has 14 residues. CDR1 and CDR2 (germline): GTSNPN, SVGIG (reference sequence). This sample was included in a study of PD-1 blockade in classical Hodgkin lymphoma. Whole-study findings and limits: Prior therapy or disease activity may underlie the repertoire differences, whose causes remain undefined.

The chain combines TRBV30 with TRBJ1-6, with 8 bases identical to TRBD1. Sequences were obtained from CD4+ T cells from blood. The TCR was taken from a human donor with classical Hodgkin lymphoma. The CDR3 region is CAWNGGQANSPLHF. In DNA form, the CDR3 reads TGTGCCTGGAATGGGGGACAGGCTAATTCACCCCTCCACTTT.